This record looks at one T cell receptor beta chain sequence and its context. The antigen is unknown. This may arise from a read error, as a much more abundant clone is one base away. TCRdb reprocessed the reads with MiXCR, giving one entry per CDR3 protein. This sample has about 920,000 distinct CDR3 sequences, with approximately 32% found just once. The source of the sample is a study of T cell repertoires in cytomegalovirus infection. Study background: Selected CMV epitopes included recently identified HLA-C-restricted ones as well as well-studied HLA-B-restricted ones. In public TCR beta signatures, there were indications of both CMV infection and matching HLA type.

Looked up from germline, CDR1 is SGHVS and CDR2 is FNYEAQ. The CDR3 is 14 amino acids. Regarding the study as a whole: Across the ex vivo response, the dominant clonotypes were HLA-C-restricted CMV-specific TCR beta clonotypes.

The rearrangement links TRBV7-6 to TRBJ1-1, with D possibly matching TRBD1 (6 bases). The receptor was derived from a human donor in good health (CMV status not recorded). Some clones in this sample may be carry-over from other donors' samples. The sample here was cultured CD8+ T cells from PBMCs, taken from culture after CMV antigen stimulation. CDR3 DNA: TGTGCCAGCAGCTTAGAGGCAGGGGCGGATGAAGCTTTATTT. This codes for CASSLEAGADEALF. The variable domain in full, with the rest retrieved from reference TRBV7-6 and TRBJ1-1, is GAGVSQSPRYKVTKRGQDVALRCDPISGHVSLYWYRQALGQGPEFLTYFNYEAQQDKSGLPNDRFSAERPEGSISTLTIQRTEQRDSAMYRCASSLEAGADEALFGQGTRLTVV.